A selection of T cell receptor beta chains follows, all from one sample in a study of breast tumors, draining lymph nodes, adjacent tissues. TCRdb redid the calling of the multiplex PCR reads with MiXCR, one entry per CDR3 protein. Here the sample spans under 30,000 distinct CDR3 sequences, about 24% being singletons. Sequences were obtained from breast tumor tissue. The receptors here all came from a female donor with breast cancer. Some clones in this sample may be carry-over from other donors' samples. Each CDR3 is given with its conserved first and last residue. Each record gives: D gene, J gene, clone size, V gene, CDR3 protein, CDR3 DNA. A D gene is named only where the DNA matches it firmly. The listing skips clone size in some rows; elsewhere it reads once, few, many or a size class.

d_call: NA; j_call: TRBJ1-2; clone_size: once; v_call: TRBV20-1; cdr3_aa: CSAIPPFSYGYTF; cdr3_nt: TGCAGTGCTATCCCCCCCTTTAGCTATGGCTACACCTTC
d_call: NA; j_call: TRBJ2-1; clone_size: many; v_call: TRBV6-5; cdr3_aa: CASSGSGTDYNEQFF; cdr3_nt: TGTGCCAGCAGTGGGAGCGGGACAGACTACAATGAGCAGTTCTTC
d_call: NA; j_call: TRBJ1-2; clone_size: NA; v_call: TRBV20-1; cdr3_aa: CSARTSGAGGYTF; cdr3_nt: TGCAGTGCTAGAACCTCAGGGGCAGGTGGCTACACCTTC
d_call: NA; j_call: TRBJ1-6; clone_size: NA; v_call: TRBV5-1; cdr3_aa: CASSLDTNSPLHF; cdr3_nt: TGCGCCAGCAGCTTGGACACTAATTCACCCCTCCACTTT
d_call: NA; j_call: TRBJ2-3; clone_size: many; v_call: TRBV5-4; cdr3_aa: CASSLSFSPDTQYF; cdr3_nt: TGTGCCAGCAGCTTGTCGTTTAGCCCAGATACGCAGTATTTT
d_call: NA; j_call: TRBJ2-6; clone_size: once; v_call: TRBV12-3/TRBV12-4; cdr3_aa: CAGSFSGANVLTF; cdr3_nt: TGTGCTGGCAGTTTCTCTGGGGCCAACGTCCTGACTTTC
d_call: NA; j_call: TRBJ2-7; clone_size: NA; v_call: TRBV6-1; cdr3_aa: CASGRGYYEQYF; cdr3_nt: TGTGCCAGCGGTCGGGGATACTACGAGCAGTACTTC
d_call: NA; j_call: TRBJ1-2; clone_size: few; v_call: TRBV18; cdr3_aa: CASSPPSGMSGGYTF; cdr3_nt: TGTGCCAGCTCACCCCCCTCAGGGATGAGCGGGGGCTACACCTTC
d_call: NA; j_call: TRBJ2-3; clone_size: many; v_call: TRBV10-3; cdr3_aa: CAISGDRGGRDTQYF; cdr3_nt: TGTGCCATCAGTGGGGATCGGGGTGGCAGAGATACGCAGTATTTT
d_call: NA; j_call: TRBJ2-7; clone_size: many; v_call: TRBV27; cdr3_aa: CASSFGPEYEQYF; cdr3_nt: TGTGCCAGCAGTTTTGGGCCAGAGTACGAGCAGTACTTC
d_call: NA; j_call: TRBJ2-7; clone_size: many; v_call: TRBV11-2; cdr3_aa: CASSLKGPPVNGPYEQYF; cdr3_nt: TGTGCCAGCAGCTTAAAAGGCCCTCCAGTCAACGGCCCCTACGAGCAGTACTTC
d_call: TRBD2; j_call: TRBJ2-1; clone_size: many; v_call: TRBV7-2; cdr3_aa: CASSLNVGGFGNEQFF; cdr3_nt: TGTGCCAGCAGCTTAAACGTGGGAGGGTTTGGGAATGAGCAGTTCTTC
d_call: NA; j_call: TRBJ2-1; clone_size: many; v_call: TRBV6-5; cdr3_aa: CASSLRGSASSYNEQFF; cdr3_nt: TGTGCCAGCAGCCTTAGGGGTAGCGCGAGCTCCTACAATGAGCAGTTCTTC
d_call: TRBD2; j_call: TRBJ2-7; clone_size: NA; v_call: TRBV20-1; cdr3_aa: CSARGASGGDSYEQYF; cdr3_nt: TGCAGTGCTAGAGGTGCTAGCGGGGGGGATTCCTACGAGCAGTACTTC
d_call: NA; j_call: TRBJ2-5; clone_size: many; v_call: TRBV15; cdr3_aa: CATSRVTGVEGTQYF; cdr3_nt: TGTGCCACCAGCAGAGTAACTGGAGTTGAAGGGACCCAGTACTTC
d_call: NA; j_call: TRBJ1-2; clone_size: many; v_call: TRBV20-1; cdr3_aa: CSALWGGLGYTF; cdr3_nt: TGCAGTGCTCTCTGGGGGGGTCTAGGCTACACCTTC
d_call: TRBD2; j_call: TRBJ2-2; clone_size: many; v_call: TRBV5-1; cdr3_aa: CASKAGASGGELFF; cdr3_nt: TGCGCCAGCAAGGCGGGAGCTTCGGGAGGGGAGCTGTTTTTT
d_call: NA; j_call: TRBJ2-7; clone_size: many; v_call: TRBV5-1; cdr3_aa: CASSLGPDVSYEQYF; cdr3_nt: TGCGCCAGCAGCTTGGGACCGGACGTCTCGTACGAGCAGTACTTC
d_call: TRBD2; j_call: TRBJ2-1; clone_size: NA; v_call: TRBV20-1; cdr3_aa: CSAIPWTSGGARLGNEQFF; cdr3_nt: TGCAGTGCTATACCCTGGACTAGCGGGGGGGCCAGACTGGGAAATGAGCAGTTCTTC
d_call: NA; j_call: TRBJ1-1; clone_size: NA; v_call: TRBV5-6; cdr3_aa: CASSVRHSGGTEAFF; cdr3_nt: TGTGCCAGCAGCGTACGACATTCGGGGGGCACTGAAGCTTTCTTT
d_call: NA; j_call: TRBJ2-5; clone_size: NA; v_call: TRBV20-1; cdr3_aa: CSARHPGKETQYF; cdr3_nt: TGCAGTGCTAGGCACCCGGGGAAAGAGACCCAGTACTTC
d_call: NA; j_call: TRBJ1-4; clone_size: many; v_call: TRBV2; cdr3_aa: CASSERGAGGEKLFF; cdr3_nt: TGTGCCAGCAGTGAACGGGGTGCCGGGGGTGAAAAACTGTTTTTT
d_call: NA; j_call: TRBJ1-6; clone_size: NA; v_call: TRBV5-1; cdr3_aa: CASSLDGQYNSPLHF; cdr3_nt: TGCGCCAGCAGCTTGGATGGACAGTATAATTCACCCCTCCACTTT
d_call: TRBD2; j_call: TRBJ2-5; clone_size: many; v_call: TRBV5-1; cdr3_aa: CASSSEGTSGRKTQYF; cdr3_nt: TGCGCCAGCAGCTCGGAGGGGACTAGCGGGAGGAAGACCCAGTACTTC
d_call: TRBD2; j_call: TRBJ2-7; clone_size: many; v_call: TRBV10-3; cdr3_aa: CAISPEVLAGAEQYF; cdr3_nt: TGTGCCATCAGTCCTGAAGTCCTAGCGGGAGCCGAGCAGTACTTC
d_call: NA; j_call: TRBJ2-1; clone_size: many; v_call: TRBV11-2; cdr3_aa: CASSYPGAYNEQFF; cdr3_nt: TGTGCCAGCAGCTATCCGGGAGCCTACAATGAGCAGTTCTTC
d_call: TRBD2; j_call: TRBJ2-7; clone_size: many; v_call: TRBV20-1; cdr3_aa: CSARGGEREKLYF; cdr3_nt: TGCAGTGCTAGAGGCGGGGAGCGGGAGAAACTTTACTTC
d_call: NA; j_call: TRBJ2-4; clone_size: many; v_call: TRBV5-1; cdr3_aa: CASRRDLAKNIQYF; cdr3_nt: TGCGCCAGCAGAAGAGACTTAGCCAAAAACATTCAGTACTTC
d_call: NA; j_call: TRBJ2-7; clone_size: many; v_call: TRBV6-5; cdr3_aa: CASNRRGTIDGEQYF; cdr3_nt: TGTGCCAGCAATCGAAGAGGGACAATCGACGGCGAGCAGTACTTC
d_call: NA; j_call: TRBJ1-1; clone_size: NA; v_call: TRBV7-6; cdr3_aa: CAGSLVPDMNTEAFF; cdr3_nt: TGTGCCGGCAGCTTAGTGCCGGACATGAACACTGAAGCTTTCTTT
d_call: NA; j_call: TRBJ2-2; clone_size: many; v_call: TRBV20-1; cdr3_aa: CSARRWVASTGELFF; cdr3_nt: TGCAGTGCTAGACGATGGGTAGCGTCCACCGGGGAGCTGTTTTTT
d_call: NA; j_call: TRBJ2-1; clone_size: many; v_call: TRBV11-3; cdr3_aa: CASSFDGNNEQFF; cdr3_nt: TGTGCCAGCAGCTTCGACGGGAACAATGAGCAGTTCTTC
d_call: NA; j_call: TRBJ2-1; clone_size: many; v_call: TRBV12-3/TRBV12-4; cdr3_aa: CASGQSSYNEQFF; cdr3_nt: TGTGCCAGCGGCCAGAGCTCCTACAATGAGCAGTTCTTC
d_call: NA; j_call: TRBJ2-5; clone_size: many; v_call: TRBV13; cdr3_aa: CASSLLTGGETQYF; cdr3_nt: TGTGCCAGCAGCCTGTTGACAGGCGGAGAGACCCAGTACTTC
d_call: NA; j_call: TRBJ1-1; clone_size: few; v_call: TRBV2; cdr3_aa: CASSPRTGGEAFF; cdr3_nt: TGTGCCAGCAGTCCTAGGACCGGGGGTGAAGCTTTCTTT
d_call: NA; j_call: TRBJ1-3; clone_size: medium-sized; v_call: TRBV2; cdr3_aa: CASSEGVQTSGNTIYF; cdr3_nt: TGTGCCAGCAGTGAAGGGGTACAGACCTCTGGAAACACCATATATTTT
d_call: NA; j_call: TRBJ2-3; clone_size: NA; v_call: TRBV28; cdr3_aa: CASSFYICSARVLAGGTDTQYF; cdr3_nt: NA
d_call: NA; j_call: TRBJ1-4; clone_size: many; v_call: TRBV19; cdr3_aa: CASSIRGANEKLFF; cdr3_nt: TGTGCCAGTAGTATACGGGGGGCTAATGAAAAACTGTTTTTT
d_call: TRBD1; j_call: TRBJ1-1; clone_size: NA; v_call: TRBV7-9; cdr3_aa: CASSLSDRVAFF; cdr3_nt: TGTGCCAGCAGCTTAAGTGACAGGGTTGCTTTCTTT
d_call: TRBD2; j_call: TRBJ2-1; clone_size: many; v_call: TRBV29-1; cdr3_aa: CSSRGLAGVEQFF; cdr3_nt: TGCAGCTCCCGAGGACTAGCGGGAGTTGAGCAGTTCTTC
d_call: NA; j_call: TRBJ2-2; clone_size: many; v_call: TRBV29-1; cdr3_aa: CSVTSTNTGELFF; cdr3_nt: TGCAGCGTTACTTCCACGAACACCGGGGAGCTGTTTTTT
d_call: NA; j_call: TRBJ1-2; clone_size: many; v_call: TRBV25-1; cdr3_aa: CASSEPGTLYGYTF; cdr3_nt: TGTGCCAGCAGTGAACCCGGGACCCTCTATGGCTACACCTTC
d_call: NA; j_call: TRBJ2-5; clone_size: many; v_call: TRBV5-1; cdr3_aa: CASSSGTPWAQETQYF; cdr3_nt: TGCGCCAGCAGCTCGGGGACCCCCTGGGCTCAAGAGACCCAGTACTTC
d_call: NA; j_call: TRBJ2-1; clone_size: NA; v_call: TRBV5-1; cdr3_aa: CASGPGRSYNEQFF; cdr3_nt: TGCGCCAGCGGGCCGGGGAGGTCCTACAATGAGCAGTTCTTC
d_call: TRBD2; j_call: TRBJ2-2; clone_size: medium-sized; v_call: TRBV5-1; cdr3_aa: CASSFETSGIGELFF; cdr3_nt: TGCGCCAGCAGCTTCGAGACTAGCGGGATCGGGGAGCTGTTTTTT
d_call: NA; j_call: TRBJ1-3; clone_size: NA; v_call: TRBV12-3/TRBV12-4; cdr3_aa: CASSSSGSGNTIYF; cdr3_nt: TGTGCCAGCAGTTCGAGCGGCTCTGGAAACACCATATATTTT
d_call: NA; j_call: TRBJ1-6; clone_size: NA; v_call: TRBV20-1; cdr3_aa: CSAKDPTNSPLHF; cdr3_nt: TGCAGTGCTAAAGACCCGACCAATTCACCCCTCCACTTT
d_call: NA; j_call: TRBJ2-2; clone_size: many; v_call: TRBV6-5; cdr3_aa: CASSTANTGELFF; cdr3_nt: TGTGCCAGCAGTACAGCGAACACCGGGGAGCTGTTTTTT
d_call: NA; j_call: TRBJ2-1; clone_size: many; v_call: TRBV7-2; cdr3_aa: CASSLVTLPRYNEQFF; cdr3_nt: TGTGCCAGCAGCTTAGTGACACTTCCAAGGTACAATGAGCAGTTCTTC